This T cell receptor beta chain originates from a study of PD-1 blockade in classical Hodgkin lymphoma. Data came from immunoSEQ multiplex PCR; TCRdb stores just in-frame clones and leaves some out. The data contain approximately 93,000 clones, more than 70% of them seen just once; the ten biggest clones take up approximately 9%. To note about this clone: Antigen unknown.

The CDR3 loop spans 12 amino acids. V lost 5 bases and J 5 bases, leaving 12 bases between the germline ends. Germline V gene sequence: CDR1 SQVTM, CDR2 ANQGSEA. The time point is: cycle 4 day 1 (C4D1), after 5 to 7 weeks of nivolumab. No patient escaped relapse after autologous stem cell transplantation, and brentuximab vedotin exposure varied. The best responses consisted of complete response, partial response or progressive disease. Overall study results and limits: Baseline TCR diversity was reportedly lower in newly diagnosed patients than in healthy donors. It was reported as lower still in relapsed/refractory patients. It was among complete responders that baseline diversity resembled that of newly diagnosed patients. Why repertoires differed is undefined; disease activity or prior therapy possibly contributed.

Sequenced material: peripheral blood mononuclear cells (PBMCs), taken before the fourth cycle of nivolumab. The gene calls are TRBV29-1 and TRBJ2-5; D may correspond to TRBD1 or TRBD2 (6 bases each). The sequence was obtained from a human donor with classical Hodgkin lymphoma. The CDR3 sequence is CSVTDSGETQYF. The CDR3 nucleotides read TGCAGCGTTACGGACAGCGGGGAGACCCAGTACTTC.